The text below deals with one T cell receptor (beta chain). The draw of peripheral blood yielded around 10 milliliters from each donor. For the second PCR, which ran for roughly 6 to 12 cycles, a sample-barcoded 5' primer and a J-beta primer mix were used. TCRdb reprocessed the 5' RACE reads with MiXCR, giving one entry per CDR3 protein. The top ten clones hold 7.7% of a sample with some 1.5 million distinct CDR3 sequences, roughly 30% of them seen once. These data come from a study of blood T cells in healthy people across ages. Germline V lookup: CDR1 DFQATT, CDR2 SNEGSKA (reference sequence). V lost 2 bases and J lost 5; bases outside the gene matches: 11. This CDR3 contains 16 residues.

The receptor's source is a woman younger than 45 in good health. The sample comprised blood. V and J are TRBV20-1 and TRBJ1-1, with 10 bases aligning to TRBD1. CDR3 nucleotide sequence: TGCAGTGCTAGATCGACAGGGGGCGTCGGTCGGACTGAAGCTTTCTTT. Translating it yields CSARSTGGVGRTEAFF.